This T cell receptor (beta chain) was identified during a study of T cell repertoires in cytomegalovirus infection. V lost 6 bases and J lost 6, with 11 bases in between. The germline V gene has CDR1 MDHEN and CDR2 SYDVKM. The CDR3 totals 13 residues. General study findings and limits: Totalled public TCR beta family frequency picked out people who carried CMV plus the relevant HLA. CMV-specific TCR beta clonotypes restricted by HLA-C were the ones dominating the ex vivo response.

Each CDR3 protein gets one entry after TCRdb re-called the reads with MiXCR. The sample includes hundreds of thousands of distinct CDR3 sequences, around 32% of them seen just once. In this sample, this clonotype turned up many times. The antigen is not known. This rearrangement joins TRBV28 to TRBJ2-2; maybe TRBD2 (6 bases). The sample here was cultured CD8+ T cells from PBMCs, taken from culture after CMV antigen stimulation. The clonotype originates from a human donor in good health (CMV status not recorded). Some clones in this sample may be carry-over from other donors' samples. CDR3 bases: TGTGCCAGCAGACCCTCGGGGGCCGGGGAGCTGTTTTTT. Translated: CASRPSGAGELFF.